These 13 T cell receptor beta chains came from one sample sequenced in a study of OX40 agonist ivuxolimab in advanced cancers. The table came from immunoSEQ multiplex PCR; TCRdb's copy has only in-frame clones and leaves some out. The repertoire includes about 69,000 clones, 80% to 90% of them detected once, and around 6.5% sits in the top ten. The sequences come from CD4+ or CD8+ T cells sorted from blood, collected in a trial of the OX40 agonist ivuxolimab. These receptor sequences come from an adult with an advanced solid tumor such as melanoma, head and neck, liver or kidney cancer.

This chain links TRBV5-4 with TRBJ2-7; D remains unclear. CDR3 length: 13 amino acids. The V end was cut by 0 bases, the J end by 1 base, with 5 bases between. Germline values: CDR1 SGHNT, CDR2 YYREEE (reference sequence). The CDR3 DNA is TGTGCCAGCAGCTTGGATATTTCCTACGAGCAGTACTTC. Translated: CASSLDISYEQYF.

The chain combines TRBV15 with TRBJ2-3; D is uncertain. Germline V CDR1 and CDR2: LNHNV, YYDKDF (reference sequence). CDR3 size: 15 residues. Trimming took off 3 bases at V and 4 bases at J, with 14 bases between the two ends. The CDR3 DNA follows: TGTGCCACCAGCAGGGGGTTGGGCGTGGCAGATACGCAGTATTTT. It translates to CATSRGLGVADTQYF.

This CDR3 is CASSLYSQRAGEQETQYF. In nucleotides, the CDR3 is TGTGCCAGCAGTTTATACTCCCAGAGGGCGGGAGAACAAGAGACCCAGTACTTC. The chain joins TRBV28 to TRBJ2-5; 7 bases agree with TRBD2. Unmatched junction bases numbered 13, after V lost 1 base and J lost 2 bases. Germline V gene data show CDR1 as MDHEN and CDR2 as SYDVKM. The CDR3 is 18 residues long. The full variable domain, in which reference TRBV28 and TRBJ2-5 provide the parts outside the CDR3, is DVKVTQSSRYLVKRTGEKVFLECVQDMDHENMFWYRQDPGLGLRLIYFSYDVKMKEKGDIPEGYSVSREKKERFSLILESASTNQTSMYLCASSLYSQRAGEQETQYFGPGTRLLVL.

The chain recombines TRBV19 with TRBJ1-1, with D possibly TRBD1 on 5 matching bases. Trimming pared 5 bases from V and 1 base from J, leaving 14 bases between. Germline V CDR1 and CDR2: LNHDA, SQIVND (reference sequence). The CDR3 sequence is 15 residues long. The CDR3 sequence: CASSDWWTPNTEAFF. Written as DNA, the CDR3 is TGTGCCAGTAGTGATTGGTGGACACCGAACACTGAAGCTTTCTTT.

The gene calls are TRBV11-2 and TRBJ2-5, with D tentatively TRBD1 (5 bases). The ends were cut back, 3 bases at V and 0 bases at J, with 20 bases in the middle. The CDR3 sequence is 18 residues long. In germline, CDR1 is SGHAT, CDR2 FQNNGV. The CDR3 sequence: CASSLGLAGIGYQETQYF. The CDR3 bases are TGTGCCAGCAGCTTGGGTTTGGCAGGGATCGGGTACCAAGAGACCCAGTACTTC.

This rearrangement joins TRBV7-6 to TRBJ2-1; no clear D. Germline V gives CDR1 SGHVS, CDR2 FNYEAQ. This CDR3 is 15 amino acids long. The V gene lost 5 bases and the J gene lost 0 bases, with 11 bases spanning the gap. CDR3 amino acids: CASSPEALSYNEQFF. The CDR3 nucleotides read TGTGCCAGCAGCCCCGAGGCCCTCTCCTACAATGAGCAGTTCTTC. Drawing the rest from reference TRBV7-6 and TRBJ2-1, the complete variable domain is GAGVSQSPRYKVTKRGQDVALRCDPISGHVSLYWYRQALGQGPEFLTYFNYEAQQDKSGLPNDRFSAERPEGSISTLTIQRTEQRDSAMYRCASSPEALSYNEQFFGPGTRLTVL.

The chain links TRBV4-3 to TRBJ2-1; D uncertain. V lost 1 base to trimming and J lost 7 bases, with 11 bases between them. The germline CDR1 and CDR2 sequences are LGHNA and YSLEER. The CDR3 spans 14 residues. The CDR3 is CASSQVGPANEQFF. For the CDR3, the DNA is TGCGCCAGCAGCCAAGTCGGCCCCGCTAATGAGCAGTTCTTC.

The V gene is TRBV28, the J gene TRBJ2-1; D gene uncertain. The CDR3 spans 15 residues. With 7 bases removed from V and 0 bases from J, the gap between germline ends came to 13 bases. The germline V gene has CDR1 MDHEN and CDR2 SYDVKM. The CDR3 region is CASIRSPRSYNEQFF. In DNA form, the CDR3 reads TGTGCCAGCATTCGTAGCCCTCGCTCCTACAATGAGCAGTTCTTC.

This sequence joins TRBV19 and TRBJ1-2; 7 bases agree with TRBD1. Losses at the gene ends were 2 bases for V and 0 bases for J; bases not matched to a gene: 12. The CDR3 is 18 amino acids. CDR1 and CDR2 from the germline V gene are LNHDA and SQIVND (reference sequence). The CDR3 nucleotides are TGTGCCAGTAGTATAAGATCGGACAGGTTGGTCGCTAACTATGGCTACACCTTC. Translating gives CASSIRSDRLVANYGYTF.

This clone showed up just once. The chain has TRBV2 and TRBJ2-5, with D tentatively TRBD1 (5 bases). The ends were cut back, 3 bases at V and 2 bases at J, with 19 bases in the middle. Germline CDR1 reads SNHLY; CDR2 reads FYNNEI. The CDR3 sequence is 17 residues long. The DNA for the CDR3 is TGTGCCAGCAGTGAGAGGATGGTTGGGGCAGATCAAGAGACCCAGTACTTC. It translates to CASSERMVGADQETQYF.

The rearrangement uses TRBV4-1 and TRBJ2-1, with TRBD2 matching over 7 bases. Germline V gene data show CDR1 as MGHRA and CDR2 as YSYEKL. The CDR3 has 14 amino acids. The V segment lost 6 bases and the J segment 8 bases; nucleotides outside the gene matches: 10. The CDR3 DNA follows: TGCGCCAGCAGTCTCGGGGGGAAGGAGTATGAGCAGTTCTTC. Its protein is CASSLGGKEYEQFF.

V and J are TRBV7-2 and TRBJ2-7, with 11 bases identical to TRBD2. Germline trimming cut 6 bases from V and 3 bases from J; bases unmatched to any gene: 4. This CDR3 is 14 amino acids long. Per germline, CDR1 SGHTA and CDR2 FQGNSA. In DNA form, the CDR3 reads TGTGCCAGCAGTACTAGCGGGAGATTCTACGAGCAGTACTTC. Its protein is CASSTSGRFYEQYF.

The chain links TRBV4-3 to TRBJ2-2, with D perhaps matching TRBD2 (5 bases). This CDR3 is built from 17 residues. Trimming shortened V by 0 bases and J by 4 bases, and 15 bases separated the two germline ends. Germline V gene lookup returns CDR1 LGHNA and CDR2 YSLEER. The CDR3 coding sequence is TGCGCCAGCAGCCAAGATAAGACGGGGTTCTCCACCGGGGAGCTGTTTTTT. Its protein product is CASSQDKTGFSTGELFF.